These 26 T cell receptor beta chains came from one sample sequenced in a study of T cell repertoires in cytomegalovirus infection. These TCRs' antigens remain unknown. TCRdb reanalysed the reads using MiXCR and keeps one entry per CDR3 protein. The top ten hold roughly 15% of the sample, which has 340,000 or so distinct CDR3 sequences, just under 25% seen once. Material: cultured PBMCs, obtained from culture after CMV antigen stimulation. These receptors were taken from a human donor in good health (CMV status not recorded). Some clones in this sample may be carry-over from other donors' samples.

The rearrangement links TRBV6-2 or TRBV6-3 to TRBJ2-1; tentative D call: TRBD2 (5 bases). Germline V CDR1 and CDR2: MNHEY, SVGEGT. Between the trimmed V and J ends, which lost 2 bases and 6 bases, there was a span of 14 bases. The CDR3 is made up of 15 amino acids. CDR3 DNA sequence: TGTGCCAGCAGTTACCCCGGGATCGAGGGCAATGAGCAGTTCTTC. Residues: CASSYPGIEGNEQFF.

J is TRBJ2-7 and V is TRBV4-3; no firm D call. Trimming pared 0 bases from V and 6 bases from J, leaving 9 bases between. The CDR3 length is 13 residues. The germline V gene encodes CDR1 LGHNA and CDR2 YSLEER. The CDR3 coding sequence is TGCGCCAGCAGCCAAGAACCAGGCGGCGAGCAGTACTTC. Translated, it gives CASSQEPGGEQYF.

In this sample, this clonotype turned up many times. The chain has TRBV30 and TRBJ1-5; TRBD1 is a possible D gene (5 bases). Germline lookup yields CDR1 GTSNPN and CDR2 SVGIG (reference sequence). The V gene lost 0 bases and the J gene lost 2 bases, with 11 bases spanning the gap. This CDR3 spans 15 amino acids. This CDR3 reads CAWSVGGGGNQPQHF. As DNA, the CDR3 is TGTGCCTGGAGTGTAGGTGGGGGTGGCAATCAGCCCCAGCATTTT.

The rearrangement uses TRBV5-6 and TRBJ1-2; D not certain. Germline assignment: CDR1 SGHDT and CDR2 YYEEEE. The CDR3 covers 15 residues. V was trimmed by 4 bases and J by 4 bases, leaving 17 bases between them. CDR3: CASSRPIDAAYGYTF. The CDR3 DNA follows: TGTGCCAGCAGCCGCCCCATCGATGCCGCCTATGGCTACACCTTC.

This clonotype was found a few times. This chain uses TRBV7-9 with TRBJ1-4, with a tentative D call TRBD1 (5 bases). CDR3 length: 13 residues. Germline V CDR1 and CDR2: SEHNR, FQNEAQ (reference sequence). The V end lost 5 bases, the J end lost 3 bases, and 7 bases lay between the germline ends. CDR3 loop: CASSRGSNEKLFF. CDR3 in DNA: TGTGCCAGCAGCCGGGGGTCTAATGAAAAACTGTTTTTT.

The table lists this clonotype with many counts. This sequence joins TRBV7-2 and TRBJ2-3; D unclear. The CDR3 consists of 12 residues. Trimming removed 6 bases from V and 7 bases from J, with 11 bases in between. Per germline, CDR1 SGHTA and CDR2 FQGNSA. The CDR3 DNA follows: TGTGCCAGCAGTATTCTAAAAAATACGCAGTATTTT. Its translation: CASSILKNTQYF.

This CDR3 is CSVERDLMNTEAFF. Written as DNA, the CDR3 is TGCAGCGTTGAAAGGGACCTAATGAACACTGAAGCTTTCTTT. The genes are TRBV29-1 and TRBJ1-1, with D possibly matching TRBD1 (5 bases). Germline values: CDR1 SQVTM, CDR2 ANQGSEA. The germline V and J ends were trimmed by 2 bases and 0 bases, with 10 bases remaining between them. The CDR3 loop spans 14 amino acids.

This clonotype has a count of ten or more. The chain combines TRBV30 with TRBJ1-3, with no clear D. The CDR3 spans 15 residues. V was cut by 6 bases and J by 0 bases, with 15 bases left in between. The germline V gene encodes CDR1 GTSNPN and CDR2 SVGIG (reference sequence). This chain's CDR3 is CACTGNSNSGNTIYF. The DNA of the CDR3 is TGTGCCTGTACCGGGAACAGTAACTCTGGAAACACCATATATTTT.

The rearrangement links TRBV19 to TRBJ2-3; maybe TRBD2 (6 bases). The V and J ends lost 4 bases and 0 bases respectively, with 11 bases between them. The germline CDR1 and CDR2 sequences are LNHDA and SQIVND (reference sequence). This CDR3 has 15 amino acids. This CDR3 is CASSNPGTSTDTQYF. The CDR3 bases are TGTGCCAGTAGTAACCCCGGGACTAGCACAGATACGCAGTATTTT.

Only a few counts were recorded for this clonotype. The CDR3 loop is CSGLAGGPQETQYF. CDR3 nucleotides: TGCAGCGGACTAGCGGGAGGGCCCCAGGAGACCCAGTACTTC. The J gene is TRBJ2-5, the V gene TRBV20-1, with TRBD2 identical over 15 bases. Germline V lookup: CDR1 DFQATT, CDR2 SNEGSKA (reference sequence). This CDR3 has 14 amino acids.

This clonotype came up a few times. The V and J genes are TRBV28 and TRBJ2-5; tentative D call: TRBD1 (5 bases). The CDR3 length is 12 residues. The germline CDR1 and CDR2 sequences are MDHEN and SYDVKM. The V and J ends lost 6 bases and 5 bases respectively, with 10 bases between them. CDR3: CASSQGRETQYF. DNA for the CDR3: TGTGCCAGCAGCCAGGGCCGCGAGACCCAGTACTTC.

This clonotype has more than one count but fewer than ten. This sequence joins TRBV2 and TRBJ2-3; 11 bases line up with TRBD2. After removal of 4 bases from V and 6 bases from J, the junction contained 3 bases not matched to a gene. Germline CDR1 SNHLY, CDR2 FYNNEI. This CDR3 has 14 residues. The CDR3 DNA reads TGTGCCAGCAGTGTAGCGGGAGGGCTCGATACGCAGTATTTT. This translates into CASSVAGGLDTQYF.

This chain uses TRBV6-2 or TRBV6-3 with TRBJ2-2; D gene ambiguous. V lost 6 bases to trimming and J lost 0 bases, with 14 bases between them. This CDR3 contains 16 residues. The germline V gene encodes CDR1 MNHEY and CDR2 SVGEGT. The CDR3 loop is CASSSLNVANTGELFF. The CDR3 DNA reads TGTGCCAGCAGCTCACTTAATGTGGCGAACACCGGGGAGCTGTTTTTT.

This clonotype has a handful of counts. This chain connects TRBV7-2 to TRBJ2-7; D gene uncertain. CDR3 length: 12 amino acids. Between the trimmed V and J ends, which lost 5 bases and 9 bases, there was a span of 14 bases. Germline V gene lookup returns CDR1 SGHTA and CDR2 FQGNSA. The CDR3 nucleotides read TGTGCCAGCAGCCCACCGAACTATGTGCAGTACTTC. This encodes CASSPPNYVQYF.

The V and J genes are TRBV2 and TRBJ2-7; TRBD1 agrees at 7 bases. This CDR3 region has 13 residues. Unmatched junction bases numbered 8, after V lost 6 bases and J lost 6 bases. CDR1 is SNHLY, CDR2 FYNNEI, per germline. The CDR3 loop is CASSTGVLREQYF. CDR3 in DNA: TGTGCCAGCAGCACAGGGGTTCTGCGCGAGCAGTACTTC.

The chain combines TRBV2 with TRBJ2-7; no definite D call. V was shortened by 6 bases and J by 2 bases, with 14 bases between the two germline ends. Germline V gene sequence: CDR1 SNHLY, CDR2 FYNNEI. This CDR3 is 14 amino acids long. The CDR3 sequence is CASRVPRVPYEQYF. Written as DNA, the CDR3 is TGTGCCAGCAGAGTCCCACGCGTTCCCTACGAGCAGTACTTC.

The sample holds a few counts of this clonotype. The chain uses TRBV7-6 and TRBJ1-4; D gene unclear. Trimming stripped 2 bases from V and 5 bases from J, with 9 bases between. This CDR3 has 14 amino acids. Germline CDR1 reads SGHVS; CDR2 reads FNYEAQ. CDR3 coding DNA: TGTGCCAGCAGCTTAACGGCAGGAAATGAAAAACTGTTTTTT. This codes for CASSLTAGNEKLFF. The whole variable domain, filled in from reference TRBV7-6 and TRBJ1-4, reads GAGVSQSPRYKVTKRGQDVALRCDPISGHVSLYWYRQALGQGPEFLTYFNYEAQQDKSGLPNDRFSAERPEGSISTLTIQRTEQRDSAMYRCASSLTAGNEKLFFGSGTQLSVL.

The chain carries TRBV6-4 and TRBJ2-5; D is perhaps TRBD2 (6 bases). Germline CDR1 reads MRHNA; CDR2 reads SNTAGT. The V end was cut by 4 bases, the J end by 7 bases, with 19 bases between. This CDR3 is built from 15 residues. CDR3 in DNA: TGTGCCAGCAGTGTCGGCAAGACGGAGGGGTCGACCCAGTACTTC. It encodes CASSVGKTEGSTQYF.

The table lists this clonotype with a count of one. The gene calls are TRBV12-3 or TRBV12-4 and TRBJ2-2; the D gene is possibly TRBD2 (6 bases). V gave up 8 bases and J gave up 4 bases, with 17 bases separating them. CDR3 length: 15 amino acids. CDR3: CASRESLRVTGELFF. DNA for the CDR3: TGTGCCAGCCGGGAGAGTTTGCGGGTCACCGGGGAGCTGTTTTTT.

This clonotype showed up just a few times. This chain connects TRBV6-2 or TRBV6-3 to TRBJ2-1; D gene unclear. CDR3 size: 11 residues. Germline CDR1 reads MNHEY; CDR2 reads SVGEGT. V lost 2 bases and J lost 12, with 8 bases in between. The DNA for the CDR3 is TGTGCCAGCAGTTACGATGTCGGGCAGTTCTTC. Encoded protein: CASSYDVGQFF.

This clonotype was counted ten times or more. The V and J genes are TRBV12-3 or TRBV12-4 and TRBJ2-1, with 9 nucleotides matching TRBD2. This CDR3 contains 14 residues. V shed 6 bases, J shed 8 bases, and the junction held 8 bases outside the gene matches. CDR3 loop: CASRYSGSSDEQFF. CDR3 nucleotide sequence: TGTGCCAGCAGATATAGCGGGAGTAGCGATGAGCAGTTCTTC.

Turning to this clonotype: This may come from a read error, since a much larger clone is one base off. Since no conserved phenylalanine or tryptophan closes the CDR3, a read error is the likely cause. This sequence joins TRBV11-2 and TRBJ2-1; 16 bases are a match to TRBD2. CDR1 is SGHAT and CDR2 is FQNNGV in the germline V gene. V shed 4 bases, J shed 7 bases, and the junction held 7 bases outside the gene matches. This CDR3 region has 17 residues. The CDR3 DNA sequence: TGTGCCAGCAGCTCGGGACTAGCGGGAGGGCCTCGAAATGAGCAGTTCTCC. It translates to CASSSGLAGGPRNEQFS.

This clonotype was observed a handful of times. The chain links TRBV4-3 to TRBJ1-1; TRBD1 aligns across 8 bases. The CDR3 has 16 residues. Looked up from germline, CDR1 is LGHNA and CDR2 is YSLEER. Trimming at V came to 8 bases and at J to 5 bases, leaving 16 bases not matched to a gene. The CDR3, as DNA: TGCGCCAGCGGACAACACACCGGGACAGGCGGGACTGAAGCTTTCTTT. It codes for CASGQHTGTGGTEAFF.

J is TRBJ1-4 and V is TRBV6-2 or TRBV6-3; 8 positions agree with TRBD1. In germline, CDR1 is MNHEY, CDR2 SVGEGT. The V and J ends lost 10 bases and 6 bases, in that order; junction bases with no gene match: 7. There are 13 residues in the CDR3. The chain's CDR3 is CATQRDRHEKLFF. In DNA form, the CDR3 reads TGTGCCACCCAGAGGGACAGGCATGAAAAACTGTTTTTT.

This clonotype was counted a few times. V and J are TRBV20-1 and TRBJ1-3; 10 bases are a match to TRBD1. Germline CDR1 reads DFQATT; CDR2 reads SNEGSKA (reference sequence). This CDR3 is built from 14 residues. J gave up 3 bases and V 6 bases, and 5 bases lay outside the gene matches. The CDR3 is CSAATGGNGNTIYF. DNA for the CDR3: TGCAGTGCCGCGACAGGGGGCAATGGAAACACCATATATTTT.

This clonotype appeared a few times. The chain employs TRBV12-5 and TRBJ1-2; D call uncertain. CDR1 and CDR2 from the germline V gene are LGHNT and FRNRAP. V shed 6 bases and J shed 4 bases, with 12 bases lying between them. The CDR3 length is 13 residues. The DNA for the CDR3 is TGTGCTAGTGGCCTTGACGGATTCTATGGCTACACCTTC. Translation: CASGLDGFYGYTF.